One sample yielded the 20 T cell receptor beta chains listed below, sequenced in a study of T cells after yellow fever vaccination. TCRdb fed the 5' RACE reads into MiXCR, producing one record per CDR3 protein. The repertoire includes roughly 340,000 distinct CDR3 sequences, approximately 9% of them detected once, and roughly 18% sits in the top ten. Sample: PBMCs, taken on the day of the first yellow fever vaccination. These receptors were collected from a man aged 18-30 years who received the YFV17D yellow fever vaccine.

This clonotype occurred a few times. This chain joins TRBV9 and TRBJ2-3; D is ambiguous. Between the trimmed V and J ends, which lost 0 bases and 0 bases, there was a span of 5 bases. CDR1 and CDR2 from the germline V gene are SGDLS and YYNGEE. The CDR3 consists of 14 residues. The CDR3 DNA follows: TGTGCCAGCAGCGTAGATGGTAGCACAGATACGCAGTATTTT. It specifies CASSVDGSTDTQYF.

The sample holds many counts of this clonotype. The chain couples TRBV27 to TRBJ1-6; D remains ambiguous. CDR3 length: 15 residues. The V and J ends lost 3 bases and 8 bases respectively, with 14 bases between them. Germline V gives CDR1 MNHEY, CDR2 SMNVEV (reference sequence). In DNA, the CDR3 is TGTGCCAGCAGTTTGCTCGGGGTGAACTATTCACCCCTCCACTTT. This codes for CASSLLGVNYSPLHF.

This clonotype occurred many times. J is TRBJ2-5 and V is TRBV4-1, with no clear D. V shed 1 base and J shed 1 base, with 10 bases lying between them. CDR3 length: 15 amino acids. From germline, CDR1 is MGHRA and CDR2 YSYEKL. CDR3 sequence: CASSQGSAGQETQYF. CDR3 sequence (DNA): TGCGCCAGCAGCCAAGGGTCGGCAGGCCAAGAGACCCAGTACTTC.

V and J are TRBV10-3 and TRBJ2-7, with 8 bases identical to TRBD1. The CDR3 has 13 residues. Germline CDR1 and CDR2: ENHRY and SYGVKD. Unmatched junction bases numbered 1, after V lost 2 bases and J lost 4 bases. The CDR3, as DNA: TGTGCCATCAGTGAGACAGGGGGATACGAGCAGTACTTC. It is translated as CAISETGGYEQYF.

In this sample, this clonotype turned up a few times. The CDR3 spells CASSHITGPYEQYV. For the CDR3, the DNA is TGTGCCAGCAGCCATATCACGGGGCCCTACGAGCAGTACGTC. The gene calls are TRBV5-5 and TRBJ2-7; D possibly uses TRBD1 or TRBD2 (5 bases each). This CDR3 has 14 residues. Germline V gene data show CDR1 as SGHKS and CDR2 as YYEKEE (reference sequence). Trimming left V 4 bases short and J 2 bases short, with 13 bases between.

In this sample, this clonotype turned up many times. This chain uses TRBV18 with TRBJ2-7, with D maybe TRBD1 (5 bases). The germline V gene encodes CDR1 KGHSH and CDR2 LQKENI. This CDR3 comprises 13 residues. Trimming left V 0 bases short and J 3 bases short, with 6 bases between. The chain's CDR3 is CASSPPTVYEQYF. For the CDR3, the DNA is TGTGCCAGCTCACCACCGACAGTCTACGAGCAGTACTTC. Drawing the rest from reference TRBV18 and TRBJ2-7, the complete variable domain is NAGVMQNPRHLVRRRGQEARLRCSPMKGHSHVYWYRQLPEEGLKFMVYLQKENIIDESGMPKERFSAEFPKEGPSILRIQQVVRGDSAAYFCASSPPTVYEQYFGPGTRLTVT.

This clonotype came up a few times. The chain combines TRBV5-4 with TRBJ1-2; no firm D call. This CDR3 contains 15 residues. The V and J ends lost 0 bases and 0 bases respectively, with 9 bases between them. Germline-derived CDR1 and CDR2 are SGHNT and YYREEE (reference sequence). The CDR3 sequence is CASSLAAGTNYGYTF. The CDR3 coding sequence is TGTGCCAGCAGCTTGGCGGCAGGTACTAACTATGGCTACACCTTC.

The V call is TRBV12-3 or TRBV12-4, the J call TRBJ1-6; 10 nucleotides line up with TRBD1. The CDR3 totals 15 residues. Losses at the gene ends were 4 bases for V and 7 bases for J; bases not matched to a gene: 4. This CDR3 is CASSSGTGVNSPLHF. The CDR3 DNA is TGTGCCAGCAGTTCCGGGACAGGGGTAAATTCACCCCTCCACTTT.

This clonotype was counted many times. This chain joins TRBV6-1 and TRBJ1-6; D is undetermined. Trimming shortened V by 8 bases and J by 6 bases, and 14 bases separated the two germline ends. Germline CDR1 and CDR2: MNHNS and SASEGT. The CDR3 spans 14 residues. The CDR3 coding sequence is TGTGCCAGCGGGATTAATAGTGCTAATTCACCCCTCCACTTT. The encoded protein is CASGINSANSPLHF.

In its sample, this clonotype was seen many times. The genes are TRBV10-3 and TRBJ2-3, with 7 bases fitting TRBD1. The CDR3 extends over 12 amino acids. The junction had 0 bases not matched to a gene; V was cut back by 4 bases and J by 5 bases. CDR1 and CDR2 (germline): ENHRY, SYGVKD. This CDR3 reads CAISGQGDTQYF. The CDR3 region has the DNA TGTGCCATCAGTGGACAGGGAGATACGCAGTATTTT.

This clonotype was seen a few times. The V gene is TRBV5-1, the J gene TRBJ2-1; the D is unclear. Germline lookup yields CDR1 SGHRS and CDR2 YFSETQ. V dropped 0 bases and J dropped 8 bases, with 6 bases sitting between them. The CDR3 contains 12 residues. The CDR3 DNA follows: TGCGCCAGCAGCTTGGCCTTCGATGAGCAGTTCTTC. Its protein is CASSLAFDEQFF.

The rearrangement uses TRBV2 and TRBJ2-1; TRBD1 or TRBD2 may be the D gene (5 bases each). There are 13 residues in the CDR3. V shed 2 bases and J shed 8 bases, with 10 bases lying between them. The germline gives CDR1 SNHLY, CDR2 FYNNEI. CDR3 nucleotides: TGTGCCAGCAGTGAATCGGGGCGCGATGAGCAGTTCTTC. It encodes CASSESGRDEQFF.

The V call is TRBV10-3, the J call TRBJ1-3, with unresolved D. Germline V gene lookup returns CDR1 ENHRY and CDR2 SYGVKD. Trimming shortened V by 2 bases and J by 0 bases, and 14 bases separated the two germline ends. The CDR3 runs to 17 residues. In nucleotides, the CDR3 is TGTGCCATCAGTGAGGGTTCAGGCGGCAACTCTGGAAACACCATATATTTT. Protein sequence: CAISEGSGGNSGNTIYF.

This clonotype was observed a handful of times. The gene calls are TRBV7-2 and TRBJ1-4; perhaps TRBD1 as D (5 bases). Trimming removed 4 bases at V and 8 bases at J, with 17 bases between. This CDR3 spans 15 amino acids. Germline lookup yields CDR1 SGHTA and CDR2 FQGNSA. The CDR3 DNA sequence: TGTGCCAGCAGCTCCGGCGGAGGGCAGGGCGAAAAACTGTTTTTT. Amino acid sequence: CASSSGGGQGEKLFF. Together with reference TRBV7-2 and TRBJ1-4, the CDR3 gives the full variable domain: GAGVSQSPSNKVTEKGKDVELRCDPISGHTALYWYRQSLGQGLEFLIYFQGNSAPDKSGLPSDRFSAERTGGSVSTLTIQRTQQEDSAVYLCASSSGGGQGEKLFFGSGTQLSVL.

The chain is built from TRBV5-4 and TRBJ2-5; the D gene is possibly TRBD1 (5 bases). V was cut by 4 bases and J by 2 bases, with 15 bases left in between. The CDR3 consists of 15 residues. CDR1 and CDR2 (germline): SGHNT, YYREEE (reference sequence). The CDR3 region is CASSRRTLGQETQYF. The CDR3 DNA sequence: TGTGCCAGCAGCCGTCGGACATTGGGTCAAGAGACCCAGTACTTC.

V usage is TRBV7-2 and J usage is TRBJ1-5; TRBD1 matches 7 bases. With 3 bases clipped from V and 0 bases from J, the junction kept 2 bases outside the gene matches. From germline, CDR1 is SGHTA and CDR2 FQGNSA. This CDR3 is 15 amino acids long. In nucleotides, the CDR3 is TGTGCCAGCAGCTTTACAGGGGCTAGCAATCAGCCCCAGCATTTT. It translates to CASSFTGASNQPQHF.

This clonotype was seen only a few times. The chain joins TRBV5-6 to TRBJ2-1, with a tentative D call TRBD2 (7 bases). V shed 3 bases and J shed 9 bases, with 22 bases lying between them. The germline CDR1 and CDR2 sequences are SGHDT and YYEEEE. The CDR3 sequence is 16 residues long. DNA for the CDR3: TGTGCCAGCAGCTCCCCCCGGACACGGGAGGACAGTGAGCAGTTCTTC. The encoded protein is CASSSPRTREDSEQFF. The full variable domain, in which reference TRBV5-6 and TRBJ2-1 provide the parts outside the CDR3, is DAGVTQSPTHLIKTRGQQVTLRCSPKSGHDTVSWYQQALGQGPQFIFQYYEEEERQRGNFPDRFSGHQFPNYSSELNVNALLLGDSALYLCASSSPRTREDSEQFFGPGTRLTVL.

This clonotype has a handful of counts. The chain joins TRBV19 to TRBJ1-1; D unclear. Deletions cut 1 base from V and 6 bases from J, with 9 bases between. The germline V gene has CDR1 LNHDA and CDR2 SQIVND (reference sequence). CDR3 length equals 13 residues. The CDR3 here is CASSIGLVAEAFF. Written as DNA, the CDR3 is TGTGCCAGTAGTATAGGTTTGGTGGCTGAAGCTTTCTTT.

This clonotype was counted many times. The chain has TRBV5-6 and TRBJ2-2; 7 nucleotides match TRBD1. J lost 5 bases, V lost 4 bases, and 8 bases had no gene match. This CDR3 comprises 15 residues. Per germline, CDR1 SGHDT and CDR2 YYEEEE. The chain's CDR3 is CASSQWDRHTGELFF. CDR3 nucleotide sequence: TGTGCCAGCAGCCAATGGGACAGACATACCGGGGAGCTGTTTTTT.

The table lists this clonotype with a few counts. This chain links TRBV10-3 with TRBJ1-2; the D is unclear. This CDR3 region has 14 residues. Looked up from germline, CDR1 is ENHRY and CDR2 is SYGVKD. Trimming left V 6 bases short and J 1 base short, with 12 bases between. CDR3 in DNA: TGTGCCATCAGCCTGACCGATAATAACTATGGCTACACCTTC. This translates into CAISLTDNNYGYTF.